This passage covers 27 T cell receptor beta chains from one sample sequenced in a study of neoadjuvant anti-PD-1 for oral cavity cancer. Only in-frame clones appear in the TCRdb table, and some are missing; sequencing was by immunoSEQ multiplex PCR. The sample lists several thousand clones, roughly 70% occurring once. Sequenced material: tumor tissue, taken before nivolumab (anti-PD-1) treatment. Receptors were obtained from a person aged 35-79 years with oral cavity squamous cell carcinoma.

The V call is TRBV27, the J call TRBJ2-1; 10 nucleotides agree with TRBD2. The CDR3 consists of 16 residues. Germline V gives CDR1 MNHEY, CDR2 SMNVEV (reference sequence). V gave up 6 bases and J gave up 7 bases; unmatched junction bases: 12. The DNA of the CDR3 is TGTGCCAGCAGCCCAGTAACTAGCGGGATTTCTAATGAGCAGTTCTTC. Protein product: CASSPVTSGISNEQFF.

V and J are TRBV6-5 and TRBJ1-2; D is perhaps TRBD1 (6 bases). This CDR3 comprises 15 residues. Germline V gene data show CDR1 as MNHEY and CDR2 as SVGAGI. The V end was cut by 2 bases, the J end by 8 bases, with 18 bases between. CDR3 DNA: TGTGCCAGCAGTTACCGTCAGGGGAGCGCGGGGGGCTACACCTTC. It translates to CASSYRQGSAGGYTF.

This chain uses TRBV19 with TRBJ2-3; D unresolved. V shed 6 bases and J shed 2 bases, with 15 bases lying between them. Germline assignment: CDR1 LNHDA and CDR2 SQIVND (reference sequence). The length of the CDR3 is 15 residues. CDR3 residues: CASSSQLHNTDTQYF. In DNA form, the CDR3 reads TGTGCCAGTAGCTCTCAGCTCCATAACACAGATACGCAGTATTTT. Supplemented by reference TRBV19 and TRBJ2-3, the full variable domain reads DGGITQSPKYLFRKEGQNVTLSCEQNLNHDAMYWYRQDPGQGLRLIYYSQIVNDFQKGDIAEGYSVSREKKESFPLTVTSAQKNPTAFYLCASSSQLHNTDTQYFGPGTRLTVL.

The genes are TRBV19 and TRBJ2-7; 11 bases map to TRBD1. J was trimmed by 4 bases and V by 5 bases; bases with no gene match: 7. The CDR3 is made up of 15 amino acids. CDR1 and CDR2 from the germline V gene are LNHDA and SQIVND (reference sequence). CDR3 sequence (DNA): TGTGCCAGTAGTGCCCCGGGACAGGGGGTGTACGAGCAGTACTTC. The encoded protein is CASSAPGQGVYEQYF.

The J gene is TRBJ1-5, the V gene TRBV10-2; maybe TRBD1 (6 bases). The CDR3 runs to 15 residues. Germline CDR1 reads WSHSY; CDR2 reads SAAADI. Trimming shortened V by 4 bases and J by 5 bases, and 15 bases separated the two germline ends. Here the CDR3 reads CASSVVGGAHQPQHF. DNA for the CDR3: TGCGCCAGCAGTGTGGTGGGGGGGGCTCATCAGCCCCAGCATTTT.

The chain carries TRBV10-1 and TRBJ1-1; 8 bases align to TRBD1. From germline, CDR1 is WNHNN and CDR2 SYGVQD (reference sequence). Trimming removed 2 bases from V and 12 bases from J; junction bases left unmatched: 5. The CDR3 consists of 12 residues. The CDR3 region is CASSEAGGASFF. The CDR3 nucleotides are TGCGCCAGCAGTGAGGCAGGGGGCGCGTCTTTCTTT.

The CDR3 DNA sequence: TGCAGCTCGGGAGACAGGGATAATGGCTACACCTTC. Translating it yields CSSGDRDNGYTF. This rearrangement joins TRBV29-1 to TRBJ1-2; 7 positions agree with TRBD1. The CDR3 runs to 12 residues. The trim removed 8 bases at V and 6 bases at J, leaving 9 bases unmatched. Looked up from germline, CDR1 is SQVTM and CDR2 is ANQGSEA. Together with reference TRBV29-1 and TRBJ1-2, the CDR3 gives the full variable domain: SAVISQKPSRDICQRGTSLTIQCQVDSQVTMMFWYRQQPGQSLTLIATANQGSEATYESGFVIDKFPISRPNLTFSTLTVSNMSPEDSSIYLCSSGDRDNGYTFGSGTRLTVV.

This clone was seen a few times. In DNA, the CDR3 is TGCGCCAGCGGCCCGGGGAGGGGGTTTGGGGAGACCCAGTACTTC. It yields the protein CASGPGRGFGETQYF. This chain links TRBV10-1 with TRBJ2-5, with D tentatively TRBD2 (7 bases). CDR3 length equals 15 residues. Trimming shortened V by 8 bases and J by 5 bases, and 21 bases separated the two germline ends. Germline loops: CDR1 WNHNN, CDR2 SYGVQD (reference sequence).

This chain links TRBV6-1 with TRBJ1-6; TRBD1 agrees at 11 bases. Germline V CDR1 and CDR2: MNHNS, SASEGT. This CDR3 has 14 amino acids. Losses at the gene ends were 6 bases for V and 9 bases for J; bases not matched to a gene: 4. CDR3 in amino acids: CASSSDRGLSPLHF. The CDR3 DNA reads TGTGCCAGCAGCTCGGACAGGGGGCTTTCACCCCTCCACTTT.

The CDR3 DNA reads as TGTGCCAGCAGTGAATCGTTAGTTTGGGGGAACACTGAAGCTTTCTTT. It codes for CASSESLVWGNTEAFF. The chain links TRBV2 to TRBJ1-1; D gene uncertain. V lost 2 bases, J lost 1 base, and 14 bases lay in between. The CDR3 loop spans 16 amino acids. Germline assignment: CDR1 SNHLY and CDR2 FYNNEI.

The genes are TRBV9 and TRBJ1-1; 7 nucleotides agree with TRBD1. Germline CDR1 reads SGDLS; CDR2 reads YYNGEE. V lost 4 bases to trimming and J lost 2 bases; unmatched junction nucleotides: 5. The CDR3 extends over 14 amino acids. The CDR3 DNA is TGTGCCAGCAGCTACACAGGGGCAAACACTGAAGCTTTCTTT. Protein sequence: CASSYTGANTEAFF.

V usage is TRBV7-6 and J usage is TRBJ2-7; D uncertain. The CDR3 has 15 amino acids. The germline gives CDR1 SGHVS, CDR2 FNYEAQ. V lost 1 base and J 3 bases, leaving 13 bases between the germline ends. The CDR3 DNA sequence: TGTGCCAGCAGCTTAGATGTGAGTTTTGGCTACGAGCAGTACTTC. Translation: CASSLDVSFGYEQYF.

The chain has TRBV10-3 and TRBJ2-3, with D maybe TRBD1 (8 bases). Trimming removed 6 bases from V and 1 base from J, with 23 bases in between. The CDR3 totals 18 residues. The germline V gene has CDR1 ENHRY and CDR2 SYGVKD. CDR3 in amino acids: CAIRNALQGGGRTDTQYF. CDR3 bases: TGTGCCATCAGGAACGCATTACAGGGGGGGGGCCGCACAGATACGCAGTATTTT.

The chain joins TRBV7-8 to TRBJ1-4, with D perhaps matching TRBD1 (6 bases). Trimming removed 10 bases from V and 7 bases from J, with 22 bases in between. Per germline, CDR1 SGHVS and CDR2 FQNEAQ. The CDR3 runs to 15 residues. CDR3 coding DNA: TGTGCCATCAAGGCGCTGACAGGCCATGCTGAAAAACTGTTTTTT. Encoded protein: CAIKALTGHAEKLFF.

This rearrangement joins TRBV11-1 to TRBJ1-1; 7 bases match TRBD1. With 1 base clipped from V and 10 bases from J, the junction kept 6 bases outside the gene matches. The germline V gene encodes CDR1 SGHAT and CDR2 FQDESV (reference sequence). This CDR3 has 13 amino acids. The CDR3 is CASSLGSAGGAFF. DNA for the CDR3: TGTGCCAGCAGCTTAGGATCGGCAGGGGGAGCTTTCTTT.

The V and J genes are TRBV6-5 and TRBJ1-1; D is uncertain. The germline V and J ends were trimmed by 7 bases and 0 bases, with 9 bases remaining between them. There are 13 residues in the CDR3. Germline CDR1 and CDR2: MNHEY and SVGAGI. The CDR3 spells CASTPRVNTEAFF. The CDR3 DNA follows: TGTGCCAGCACCCCTCGGGTGAACACTGAAGCTTTCTTT.

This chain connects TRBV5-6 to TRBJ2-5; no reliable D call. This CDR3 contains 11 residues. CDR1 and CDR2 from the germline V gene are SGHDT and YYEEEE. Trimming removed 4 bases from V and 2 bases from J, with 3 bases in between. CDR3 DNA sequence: TGTGCCAGCAGCCATCAAGAGACCCAGTACTTC. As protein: CASSHQETQYF.

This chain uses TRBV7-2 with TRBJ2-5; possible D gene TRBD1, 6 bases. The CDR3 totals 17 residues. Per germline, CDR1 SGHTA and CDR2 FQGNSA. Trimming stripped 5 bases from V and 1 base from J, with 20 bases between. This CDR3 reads CASSQPRVGQSQETQYF. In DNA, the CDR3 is TGTGCCAGCAGCCAACCCCGAGTGGGACAAAGCCAAGAGACCCAGTACTTC.

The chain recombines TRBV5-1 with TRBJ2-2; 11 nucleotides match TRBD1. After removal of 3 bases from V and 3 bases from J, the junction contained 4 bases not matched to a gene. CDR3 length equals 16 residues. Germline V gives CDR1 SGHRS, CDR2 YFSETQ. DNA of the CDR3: TGCGCCAGCAGCTGGGGGACAGGGGGAGACACCGGGGAGCTGTTTTTT. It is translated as CASSWGTGGDTGELFF.

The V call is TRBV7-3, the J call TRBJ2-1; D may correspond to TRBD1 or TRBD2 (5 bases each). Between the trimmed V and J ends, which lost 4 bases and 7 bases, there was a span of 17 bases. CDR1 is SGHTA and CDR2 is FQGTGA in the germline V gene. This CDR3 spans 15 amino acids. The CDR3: CASSSNRLEGNEQFF. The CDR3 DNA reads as TGTGCCAGCAGCTCTAACCGCCTAGAGGGGAATGAGCAGTTCTTC.

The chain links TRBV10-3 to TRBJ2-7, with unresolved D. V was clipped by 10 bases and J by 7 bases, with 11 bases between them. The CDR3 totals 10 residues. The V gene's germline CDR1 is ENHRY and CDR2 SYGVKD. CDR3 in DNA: TGTGCCACAGAAGGTCGGGAGCAGTACTTC. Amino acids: CATEGREQYF.

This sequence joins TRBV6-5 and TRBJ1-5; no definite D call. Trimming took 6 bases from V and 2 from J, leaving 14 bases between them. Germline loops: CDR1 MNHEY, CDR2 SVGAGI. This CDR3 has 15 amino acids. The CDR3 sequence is CASRPRPWGNQPQHF. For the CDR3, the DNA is TGTGCCAGCAGACCCCGACCTTGGGGCAATCAGCCCCAGCATTTT.

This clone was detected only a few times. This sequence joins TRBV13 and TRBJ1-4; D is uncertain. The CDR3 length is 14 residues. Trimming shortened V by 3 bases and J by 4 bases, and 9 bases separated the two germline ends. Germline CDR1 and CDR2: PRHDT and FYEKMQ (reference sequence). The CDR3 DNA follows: TGTGCCAGCAGCTTGCGCCAGATTAATGAAAAACTGTTTTTT. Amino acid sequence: CASSLRQINEKLFF.

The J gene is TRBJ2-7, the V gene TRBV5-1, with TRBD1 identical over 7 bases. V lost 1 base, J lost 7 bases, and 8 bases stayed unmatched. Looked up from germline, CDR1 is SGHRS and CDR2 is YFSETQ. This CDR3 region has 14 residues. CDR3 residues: CASSLSQGVGEQYF. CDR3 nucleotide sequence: TGCGCCAGCAGCTTGTCCCAGGGGGTTGGGGAGCAGTACTTC.

Written as DNA, the CDR3 is TGCGCCAGCAGTCGAGACAGGGGGCGCGAAGAGACCCAGTACTTC. Protein product: CASSRDRGREETQYF. The chain recombines TRBV23-1 with TRBJ2-5, with 10 nucleotides matching TRBD1. TRBV23-1 is sorted into the ORF group, with uncertain function. After removal of 4 bases from V and 3 bases from J, the junction contained 5 bases not matched to a gene. This CDR3 contains 15 residues.

CDR3 nucleotides: TGTGCCTGGAGTTTACAAGGGAACACTGAAGCTTTCTTT. Its protein is CAWSLQGNTEAFF. The chain links TRBV30 to TRBJ1-1; D not certain. The CDR3 loop spans 13 amino acids. Trimming pared 2 bases from V and 1 base from J, leaving 8 bases between. Germline CDR1 GTSNPN, CDR2 SVGIG (reference sequence). Filled out from reference TRBV30 and TRBJ1-1, the complete variable domain reads SQTIHQWPATLVQPVGSPLSLECTVEGTSNPNLYWYRQAAGRGLQLLFYSVGIGQISSEVPQNLSASRPQDRQFILSSKKLLLSDSGFYLCAWSLQGNTEAFFGQGTRLTVV.

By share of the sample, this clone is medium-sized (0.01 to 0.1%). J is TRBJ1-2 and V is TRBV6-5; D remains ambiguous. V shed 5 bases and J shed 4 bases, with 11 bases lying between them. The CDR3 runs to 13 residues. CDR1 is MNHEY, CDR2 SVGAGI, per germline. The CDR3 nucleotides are TGTGCCAGCAGTCGGCGGGCGGGCTATGGCTACACCTTC. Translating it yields CASSRRAGYGYTF.